The clone carrying this T cell receptor (beta chain) was observed at least ten times. The authors sequenced patients whose flow cytometry had shown CD8+CD57+ cell expansion. The data derive from a study of CD8+CD57+ T cells in acquired aplastic anemia. Profiling that covered TCR beta VDJ and CDR3 relied on genomic DNA as its template. TCRdb analysed the reads with MiXCR anew, one entry per CDR3 protein. The sample has just over 450,000 distinct CDR3 sequences, around a third seen once. The TCR was taken from a human donor with aplastic anemia. The sequenced sample was sorted CD4+, CD8+, or CD8+CD57+ T cells (not recorded which) from PBMCs.

The CDR3, as DNA: TGCAGCGTTACAATCGTCGGGGTCAACACCGGGGAGCTGTTTTTT. It translates to CSVTIVGVNTGELFF. This rearrangement joins TRBV29-1 to TRBJ2-2; a possible D gene is TRBD2 (5 bases). CDR1 SQVTM and CDR2 ANQGSEA come from the germline V gene. The CDR3 consists of 15 residues. Trimming left V 5 bases short and J 2 bases short, with 15 bases between.